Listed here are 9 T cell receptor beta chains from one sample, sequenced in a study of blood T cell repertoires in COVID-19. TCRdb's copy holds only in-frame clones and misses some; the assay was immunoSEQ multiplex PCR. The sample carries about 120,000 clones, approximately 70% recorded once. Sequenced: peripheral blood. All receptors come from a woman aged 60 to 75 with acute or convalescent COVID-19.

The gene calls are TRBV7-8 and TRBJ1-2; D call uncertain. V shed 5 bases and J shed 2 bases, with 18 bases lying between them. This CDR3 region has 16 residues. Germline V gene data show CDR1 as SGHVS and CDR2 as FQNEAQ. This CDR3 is CASSLLGEGRNYGYTF. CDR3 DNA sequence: TGTGCCAGCAGCCTTCTGGGAGAGGGCAGAAACTATGGCTACACCTTC.

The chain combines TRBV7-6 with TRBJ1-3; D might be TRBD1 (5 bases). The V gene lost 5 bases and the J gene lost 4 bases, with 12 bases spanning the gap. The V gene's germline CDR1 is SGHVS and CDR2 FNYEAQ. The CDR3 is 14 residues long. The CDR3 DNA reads TGTGCCAGCAGCCCCAGGGAAGCCGGAAACACCATATATTTT. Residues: CASSPREAGNTIYF.

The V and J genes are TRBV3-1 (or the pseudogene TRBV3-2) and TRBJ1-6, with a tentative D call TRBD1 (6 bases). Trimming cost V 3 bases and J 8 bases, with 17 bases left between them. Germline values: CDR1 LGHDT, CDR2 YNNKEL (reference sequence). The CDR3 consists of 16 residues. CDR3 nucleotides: TGTGCCAGCAGCCATCTCCTTCAGGGGAGAGATTCACCCCTCCACTTT. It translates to CASSHLLQGRDSPLHF.

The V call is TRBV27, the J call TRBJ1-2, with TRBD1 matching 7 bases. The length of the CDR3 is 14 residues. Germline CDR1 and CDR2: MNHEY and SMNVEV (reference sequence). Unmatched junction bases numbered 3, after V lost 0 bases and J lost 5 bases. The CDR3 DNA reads TGTGCCAGCAGTTTATCAGGGGGCCGTTATGGCTACACCTTC. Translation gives CASSLSGGRYGYTF.

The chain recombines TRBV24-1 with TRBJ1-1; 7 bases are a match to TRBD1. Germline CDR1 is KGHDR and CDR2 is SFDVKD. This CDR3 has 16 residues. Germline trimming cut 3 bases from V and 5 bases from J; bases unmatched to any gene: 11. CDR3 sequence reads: CATSDAKGASRTEAFF. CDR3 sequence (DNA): TGTGCCACCAGTGATGCCAAGGGGGCGTCTAGGACTGAAGCTTTCTTT.

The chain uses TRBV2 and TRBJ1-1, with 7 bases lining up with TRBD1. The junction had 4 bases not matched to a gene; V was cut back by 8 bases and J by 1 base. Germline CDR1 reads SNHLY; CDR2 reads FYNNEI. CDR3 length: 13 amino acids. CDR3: CASVTGRNTEAFF. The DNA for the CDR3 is TGTGCCAGCGTGACAGGGAGGAACACTGAAGCTTTCTTT.

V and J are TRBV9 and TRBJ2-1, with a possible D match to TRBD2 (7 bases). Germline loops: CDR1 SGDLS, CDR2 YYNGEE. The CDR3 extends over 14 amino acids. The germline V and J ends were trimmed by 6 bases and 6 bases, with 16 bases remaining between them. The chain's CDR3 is CASNKGGARNEQFF. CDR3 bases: TGTGCCAGCAACAAAGGGGGGGCTCGCAATGAGCAGTTCTTC.

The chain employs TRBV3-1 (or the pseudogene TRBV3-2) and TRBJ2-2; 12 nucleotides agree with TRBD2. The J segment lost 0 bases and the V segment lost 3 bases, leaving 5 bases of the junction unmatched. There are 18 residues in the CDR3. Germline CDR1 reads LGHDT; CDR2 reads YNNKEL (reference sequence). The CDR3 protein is CASSHQGLAGSNTGELFF. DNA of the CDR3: TGTGCCAGCAGCCATCAGGGACTAGCGGGCTCGAACACCGGGGAGCTGTTTTTT.

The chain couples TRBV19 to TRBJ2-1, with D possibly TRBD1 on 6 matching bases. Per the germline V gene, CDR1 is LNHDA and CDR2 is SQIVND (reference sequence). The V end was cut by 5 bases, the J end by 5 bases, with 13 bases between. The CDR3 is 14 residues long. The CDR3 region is CASSWGRGHNEQFF. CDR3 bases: TGTGCCAGTAGTTGGGGCAGGGGCCACAATGAGCAGTTCTTC.